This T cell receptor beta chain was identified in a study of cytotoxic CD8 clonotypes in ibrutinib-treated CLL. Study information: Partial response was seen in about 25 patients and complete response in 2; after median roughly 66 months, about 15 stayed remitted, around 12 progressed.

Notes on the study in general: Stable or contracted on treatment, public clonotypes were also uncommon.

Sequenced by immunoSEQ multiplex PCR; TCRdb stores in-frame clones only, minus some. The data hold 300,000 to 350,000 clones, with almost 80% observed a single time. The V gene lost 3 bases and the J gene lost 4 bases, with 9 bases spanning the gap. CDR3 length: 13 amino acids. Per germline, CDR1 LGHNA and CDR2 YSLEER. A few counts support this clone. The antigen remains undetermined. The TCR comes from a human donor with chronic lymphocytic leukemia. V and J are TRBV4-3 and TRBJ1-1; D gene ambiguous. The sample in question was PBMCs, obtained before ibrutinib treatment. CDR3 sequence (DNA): TGCGCCAGCAGCCAGGGATCTTTCACTGAAGCTTTCTTT. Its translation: CASSQGSFTEAFF.